This T cell receptor beta chain is from a study of blood T cell repertoires in COVID-19. The overall study: The study drew acute and convalescent COVID-19 samples from the United States, Italy and Spain. From T cells, B-cell-depleted T cells, or PBMCs came the material, which was cDNA or gDNA.

From germline, CDR1 is SGHRS and CDR2 YFSETQ. Trimming cost V 2 bases and J 0 bases, with 10 bases left between them. The CDR3 is made up of 15 amino acids. This clone was found a few times. The identical CDR3 is also encoded by other nucleotide sequences in the sample. TCRdb keeps only in-frame clones here, not all; method: immunoSEQ multiplex PCR. The repertoire has around 99,000 clones, over 75% of them found once; the top ten carry 6.6%. The sequence was collected from a woman aged 50 to 60 with acute or convalescent COVID-19. The sequencing sample was made of peripheral blood. The chain is built from TRBV5-1 and TRBJ2-3, with D maybe TRBD2 (6 bases). This chain's CDR3 is CASSLLGGSTDTQYF. The CDR3 nucleotides read TGCGCCAGCAGCTTACTCGGGGGAAGCACAGATACGCAGTATTTT. Together with reference TRBV5-1 and TRBJ2-3, the CDR3 gives the full variable domain: KAGVTQTPRYLIKTRGQQVTLSCSPISGHRSVSWYQQTPGQGLQFLFEYFSETQRNKGNFPGRFSGRQFSNSRSEMNVSTLELGDSALYLCASSLLGGSTDTQYFGPGTRLTVL.